This is a list of T cell receptor beta chains from one sample in a study of early T cells in non-severe SARS-CoV-2 infection. MiXCR, run by TCRdb on the 5' RACE reads, gives a single entry per CDR3 protein. This table has tens of thousands of distinct CDR3 sequences, 9.5% to 13% appearing once. The sequenced sample was whole blood. The origin of the receptors is an adult who was a healthcare worker with PCR-confirmed SARS-CoV-2 infection or an uninfected control (not recorded which). The CDR3 runs from the conserved cysteine through the conserved F or W.

v_call	j_call	cdr3_aa
TRBV24-1	TRBJ1-6	CATQGQTNSPLHF
TRBV19	TRBJ2-1	CASTYGGINSYEQFF
TRBV12-3/TRBV12-4	TRBJ2-3	CASRQGGTDTQYF
TRBV7-9	TRBJ2-1	CASSFEALAGGLNEQFF
TRBV7-6	TRBJ2-2	CASSSGRSTGELFF
TRBV29-1	TRBJ1-4	CSVEDLAGTGGKLFF
TRBV11-2	TRBJ2-1	CASSLRYEQFF
TRBV4-3	TRBJ1-5	CASSQDANRDNSNQPQHF
TRBV5-1	TRBJ2-7	CASSLEAGTEQYF
TRBV4-1	TRBJ2-7	CASSQVGTYEQYF
TRBV30	TRBJ1-2	CAWVRLPDGYTF
TRBV18	TRBJ2-2	CASSHRGAFGRNTGELFF
TRBV19	TRBJ1-1	CASSMTGSEAFF
TRBV11-2	TRBJ2-6	CASSFRDITYSGANVLTF
TRBV20-1	TRBJ2-1	CSGSGRAYNEQFF
TRBV5-1	TRBJ2-7	CASSFGGTYEQYF
TRBV27	TRBJ1-2	CASSWGLNYGYTF
TRBV6-5	TRBJ2-7	CASGSGGASYEQYF
TRBV25-1	TRBJ1-1	CASSETGLGTEAFF
TRBV7-2	TRBJ1-3	CASSFRHTIYF
TRBV4-1	TRBJ2-1	CASSSGGAGGPIIF
TRBV28	TRBJ2-3	CASSFDSSTDTQYF
TRBV20-1	TRBJ2-1	CSAPSGNFGNEQFF
TRBV3-1	TRBJ2-1	CASAARGNRKRYNEQFF
TRBV7-6	TRBJ2-7	CASSPGVYNPLYEQYF
TRBV10-3	TRBJ2-7	CAISESDFHEQYF
TRBV7-6	TRBJ2-2	CASSLVGAGEELFF
TRBV5-1	TRBJ2-7	CASSYGGTASYEQYF
TRBV4-3	TRBJ2-1	CASSQGLGDVNEQFF
TRBV12-3/TRBV12-4	TRBJ2-5	CASSRSDRDETQYF
TRBV6-1	TRBJ2-7	CASTRSTGNYEQYF
TRBV20-1	TRBJ2-7	CSARMRQGVLQYF
TRBV7-8	TRBJ2-1	CASSFLGNEQFF
TRBV7-9	TRBJ2-2	CASSEDTGELFF
TRBV28	TRBJ2-3	CASSLSGNTDTQYF
TRBV20-1	TRBJ1-2	CSARDGNANGYTF
TRBV11-2	TRBJ2-7	CASSGGPGREQYF
TRBV20-1	TRBJ2-7	CSAGLAGGPSEQYF
TRBV21-1	TRBJ2-7	CASSKIYEQYF
TRBV20-1	TRBJ1-1	CSARVGVGAFF
TRBV6-5	TRBJ2-1	CASSYSTSGSYEQFF
TRBV12-3/TRBV12-4	TRBJ1-5	CASSLEGRIQHF
TRBV12-3/TRBV12-4	TRBJ2-3	CASSTRSHTDTQYF
TRBV7-2	TRBJ2-3	CASSARQGGTDTQYF
TRBV7-2	TRBJ2-7	CASSLDAGYEQYF
TRBV5-1	TRBJ2-1	CASKRSQHDEQFF
TRBV5-1	TRBJ2-1	CASSSVLAGGLDEQFF
TRBV12-3/TRBV12-4	TRBJ2-3	CASSLGTGGADTQYF
TRBV3-1	TRBJ2-3	CASSSIVHTQYF
TRBV5-1	TRBJ2-3	CASSRGQASTDTQYF
TRBV3-1	TRBJ2-7	CASSQGAGSYEQYF
TRBV12-3/TRBV12-4	TRBJ2-7	CASSPAGYEQYF
TRBV12-3/TRBV12-4	TRBJ1-5	CASRGQGVQPQHF
TRBV7-4	TRBJ2-5	CASKSWKGAQYF
TRBV6-6	TRBJ2-3	CASSYLGQFTDTQYF
TRBV18	TRBJ1-1	CASSGSQGRTEAFF
TRBV6-1	TRBJ1-4	CASSMAEDLEKLFF
TRBV5-1	TRBJ2-5	CASRQGDKETQYF
TRBV7-9	TRBJ2-7	CASSAGQTYEQYF
TRBV2	TRBJ2-5	CASGTLRETQYF